A single sample gave rise to the 25 T cell receptor beta chains below, sequenced in a study of CD8 T cells in Susac syndrome (dated by TCRdb to between 2018 and 2021). Library generation was performed with the immunoSEQ multiplex PCR assay. RNA was extracted using the RNeasy kit, and roughly 0.5 to 1 ug of the RNA was reverse transcribed with random hexamers. TCRdb reprocessing: public reads trimmed at Q25 with fastp, clones called with MiXCR, in-frame beta chains kept. Merged by CDR3 protein, the rows form single entries marked with the most common genes and DNA. In all, the sample holds approximately 230,000 distinct CDR3 sequences, and around 93% of those were seen once. About 0.071% of the sample is in the top ten clones. Sequences were obtained from CD4+ T cells from PBMCs. The receptors here all came from a human donor with multiple sclerosis.

CDR3: CSVRGGLMENTIYF. In nucleotides, the CDR3 is TGCAGCGTTAGGGGCGGACTGATGGAAAACACCATATATTTT. This chain joins TRBV29-1 and TRBJ1-3, with D maybe TRBD1 (5 bases). Trimming took off 5 bases at V and 6 bases at J, with 17 bases between the two ends. The length of the CDR3 is 14 residues. CDR1 and CDR2 from the germline V gene are SQVTM and ANQGSEA.

The J gene is TRBJ2-1, the V gene TRBV4-1; perhaps TRBD2 as D (7 bases). CDR3 length equals 15 residues. The V and J ends lost 7 bases and 5 bases respectively, with 18 bases between them. Germline V gene lookup returns CDR1 MGHRA and CDR2 YSYEKL. CDR3 sequence (DNA): TGCGCCAGCACTCCCACGGGGGGCCTCGACAATGAGCAGTTCTTC. Its translation: CASTPTGGLDNEQFF.

CDR3 nucleotides: TGTGCCACCAGCGCCCGGGACAGGGGGCGAGATACGCAGTATTTT. It codes for CATSARDRGRDTQYF. The chain couples TRBV28 to TRBJ2-3, with 12 bases identical to TRBD1. Trimming took 10 bases from V and 5 from J; bases not matched to a gene: 10. CDR1 is MDHEN and CDR2 is SYDVKM in the germline V gene. The CDR3 extends over 15 amino acids. The entire variable domain, with the rest obtained from reference TRBV28 and TRBJ2-3, is as follows: DVKVTQSSRYLVKRTGEKVFLECVQDMDHENMFWYRQDPGLGLRLIYFSYDVKMKEKGDIPEGYSVSREKKERFSLILESASTNQTSMYLCATSARDRGRDTQYFGPGTRLTVL.

The rearrangement joins TRBV3-1 to TRBJ2-4; D is uncertain. Germline V gives CDR1 LGHDT, CDR2 YNNKEL (reference sequence). CDR3 length equals 11 residues. The V and J ends lost 3 bases and 9 bases respectively, with 6 bases between them. CDR3 sequence reads: CASSQGSIQYF. The CDR3 bases are TGTGCCAGCAGCCAGGGCAGCATTCAGTACTTC.

The chain employs TRBV29-1 and TRBJ1-4, with TRBD1 matching over 8 bases. CDR1 is SQVTM and CDR2 is ANQGSEA in the germline V gene. The CDR3 is made up of 13 amino acids. Trimming at V came to 7 bases and at J to 8 bases, leaving 9 bases not matched to a gene. The CDR3 region has the DNA TGCAGCGCCTCGAGACAGGGGCAGGAAAAACTGTTTTTT. It yields the protein CSASRQGQEKLFF.

The chain recombines TRBV15 with TRBJ2-3; no firm D call. The germline CDR1 and CDR2 sequences are LNHNV and YYDKDF (reference sequence). The V end lost 4 bases, the J end lost 3 bases, and 5 bases lay between the germline ends. The CDR3 consists of 12 residues. This chain's CDR3 is CATSIGTDTQYF. Written as DNA, the CDR3 is TGTGCCACCAGCATAGGGACAGATACGCAGTATTTT. The variable domain in full, with the rest retrieved from reference TRBV15 and TRBJ2-3, is DAMVIQNPRYQVTQFGKPVTLSCSQTLNHNVMYWYQQKSSQAPKLLFHYYDKDFNNEADTPDNFQSRRPNTSFCFLDIRSPGLGDTAMYLCATSIGTDTQYFGPGTRLTVL.

The V gene is TRBV5-4, the J gene TRBJ2-7, with 7 nucleotides matching TRBD1. The CDR3 runs 16 residues. Looked up from germline, CDR1 is SGHNT and CDR2 is YYREEE (reference sequence). V lost 4 bases and J lost 5; bases outside the gene matches: 15. The CDR3 DNA follows: TGTGCCAGCAGCACGGCCAAGGACAGGAGCAGGAACGAGCAGTACTTC. It yields the protein CASSTAKDRSRNEQYF. The variable domain in full, completed from reference TRBV5-4 and TRBJ2-7, reads ETGVTQSPTHLIKTRGQQVTLRCSSQSGHNTVSWYQQALGQGPQFIFQYYREEENGRGNFPPRFSGLQFPNYSSELNVNALELDDSALYLCASSTAKDRSRNEQYFGPGTRLTVT.

This rearrangement joins TRBV9 to TRBJ2-7; perhaps TRBD1 as D (9 bases). The ends were cut back, 7 bases at V and 3 bases at J, with 32 bases in the middle. The CDR3 runs to 19 residues. Looked up from germline, CDR1 is SGDLS and CDR2 is YYNGEE. CDR3 region: CASSAGAVPGQGIFYEQYF. Here the CDR3 DNA reads TGTGCCAGCTCAGCGGGGGCAGTTCCGGGACAGGGTATTTTCTACGAGCAGTACTTC.

This clonotype has only one observation. The V and J genes are TRBV5-1 and TRBJ2-1; no clear D. From germline, CDR1 is SGHRS and CDR2 YFSETQ. The CDR3 contains 15 residues. V shed 4 bases and J shed 3 bases, with 14 bases lying between them. The CDR3: CASSPGWSDYNEQFF. CDR3 DNA sequence: TGCGCCAGCAGCCCAGGATGGTCGGACTACAATGAGCAGTTCTTC.

The chain employs TRBV9 and TRBJ1-2; D might be TRBD1 (6 bases). The V gene's germline CDR1 is SGDLS and CDR2 YYNGEE. V gave up 4 bases and J gave up 7 bases, with 20 bases separating them. This CDR3 comprises 15 residues. The CDR3 is CASSRMMEQGTGYTF. The CDR3 DNA follows: TGTGCCAGCAGCCGAATGATGGAACAGGGTACTGGCTACACCTTC.

The chain uses TRBV11-2 and TRBJ1-2; TRBD1 matches 7 bases. This CDR3 comprises 16 residues. CDR1 is SGHAT, CDR2 FQNNGV, per germline. V was clipped by 4 bases and J by 0 bases; unmatched bases: 8. CDR3 protein: CASSSADRQPNYGYTF. The CDR3 DNA follows: TGTGCCAGCAGCTCAGCGGACAGGCAGCCTAACTATGGCTACACCTTC.

V gene TRBV20-1 combines with J gene TRBJ2-5; D tentatively fits TRBD1 or TRBD2 (5 bases each). V was trimmed by 5 bases and J by 5 bases, leaving 15 bases between them. This CDR3 contains 13 residues. The germline CDR1 and CDR2 sequences are DFQATT and SNEGSKA (reference sequence). The CDR3 protein is CSAPYGAGETQYF. Here the CDR3 DNA reads TGCAGTGCTCCTTACGGGGCGGGTGAGACCCAGTACTTC.

The genes are TRBV3-1 and TRBJ2-5, with D hard to call. Per the germline V gene, CDR1 is LGHDT and CDR2 is YNNKEL (reference sequence). Trimming removed 4 bases from V and 1 base from J, with 10 bases in between. The CDR3 loop spans 14 amino acids. The CDR3 region is CASSLLSSQETQYF. The CDR3 nucleotides are TGTGCCAGCAGCCTCCTCTCTTCCCAAGAGACCCAGTACTTC.

The chain links TRBV7-9 to TRBJ2-1; D is possibly TRBD2 (5 bases). The CDR3 consists of 16 residues. The germline gives CDR1 SEHNR, CDR2 FQNEAQ (reference sequence). Trimming took 1 base from V and 12 from J, leaving 22 bases between them. CDR3 nucleotide sequence: TGTGCCAGCAGCTTAGGGACTGCCAGACCCAAAAGTTCGCAGTTCTTC. This translates into CASSLGTARPKSSQFF.

This chain connects TRBV3-1 to TRBJ2-3, with D hard to call. Germline CDR1 reads LGHDT; CDR2 reads YNNKEL (reference sequence). The CDR3 runs to 14 residues. V dropped 0 bases and J dropped 6 bases, with 10 bases sitting between them. CDR3 loop: CASSQDIRADTQYF. DNA of the CDR3: TGTGCCAGCAGCCAAGATATCCGGGCGGATACGCAGTATTTT.

Concerning this clonotype itself: An end of the junction differs from the germline gene, which may be a read error. V and J are TRBV20-1 and TRBJ2-1; weak D call: TRBD2 (6 bases). This CDR3 is 10 amino acids long. Germline V gene lookup returns CDR1 DFQATT and CDR2 SNEGSKA (reference sequence). The CDR3 is CSARRLGVGF. The CDR3 DNA sequence: TGCAGTGCTAGAAGACTAGGAGTGGGCTTC.

The rearrangement joins TRBV2 to TRBJ2-3, with D unclear. The V and J ends lost 7 bases and 1 base respectively, with 12 bases between them. The CDR3 runs 14 residues. Germline assignment: CDR1 SNHLY and CDR2 FYNNEI. The CDR3 coding sequence is TGTGCCAGCACTCGGTCCCTCCGCACAGATACGCAGTATTTT. Its protein is CASTRSLRTDTQYF. The variable domain in full, completed from reference TRBV2 and TRBJ2-3, reads EPEVTQTPSHQVTQMGQEVILRCVPISNHLYFYWYRQILGQKVEFLVSFYNNEISEKSEIFDDQFSVERPDGSNFTLKIRSTKLEDSAMYFCASTRSLRTDTQYFGPGTRLTVL.

The V call is TRBV6-1, the J call TRBJ2-5, with 13 nucleotides matching TRBD2. Germline V gene sequence: CDR1 MNHNS, CDR2 SASEGT. This CDR3 has 15 residues. Trimming cost V 7 bases and J 5 bases; bases outside gene matches: 7. CDR3 region: CASTPGLAGTETQYF. CDR3 bases: TGTGCCAGCACCCCGGGACTAGCGGGGACTGAGACCCAGTACTTC.

V gene TRBV7-8 combines with J gene TRBJ2-2; D uncertain. The ends were cut back, 4 bases at V and 6 bases at J, with 15 bases in the middle. The germline V gene encodes CDR1 SGHVS and CDR2 FQNEAQ. The CDR3 sequence is 15 residues long. The CDR3 reads CASSSVEPPPGELFF. CDR3 coding DNA: TGTGCCAGCAGCTCCGTTGAGCCCCCACCCGGGGAGCTGTTTTTT.

V usage is TRBV25-1 and J usage is TRBJ2-1; D may correspond to TRBD1 or TRBD2 (6 bases each). CDR3 size: 13 residues. Trimming took off 5 bases at V and 10 bases at J, with 15 bases between the two ends. Germline CDR1 MGHDK, CDR2 SYGVNS. CDR3 bases: TGTGCCAGCAGTTGGGGGGCTAAGGAGGAGCAGTTCTTC. Translation: CASSWGAKEEQFF.

The chain is built from TRBV20-1 and TRBJ2-3; TRBD2 agrees at 11 bases. Germline assignment: CDR1 DFQATT and CDR2 SNEGSKA (reference sequence). Trimming removed 6 bases from V and 0 bases from J; junction bases left unmatched: 11. This CDR3 contains 17 residues. CDR3 region: CSAPTLAGGLSTDTQYF. The DNA of the CDR3 is TGCAGTGCCCCAACCCTAGCGGGAGGCTTAAGCACAGATACGCAGTATTTT.

This chain links TRBV10-3 with TRBJ1-2; D possibly corresponds to TRBD1 (5 bases). Germline V gives CDR1 ENHRY, CDR2 SYGVKD. This CDR3 has 12 amino acids. Trimming took off 2 bases at V and 7 bases at J, with 8 bases between the two ends. DNA of the CDR3: TGTGCCATCAGTGAGCTCAGGGTTGGCTACACCTTC. Its translation: CAISELRVGYTF.

The V and J genes are TRBV7-3 and TRBJ2-6; D call uncertain. This CDR3 is built from 15 residues. Germline V lookup: CDR1 SGHTA, CDR2 FQGTGA. Trimming removed 5 bases at V and 2 bases at J, with 10 bases between. The CDR3 sequence is CASSPPLTGANVLTF. Here the CDR3 DNA reads TGTGCCAGCAGCCCCCCCTTGACTGGGGCCAACGTCCTGACTTTC. The full variable domain, in which reference TRBV7-3 and TRBJ2-6 provide the parts outside the CDR3, is GAGVSQTPSNKVTEKGKYVELRCDPISGHTALYWYRQSLGQGPEFLIYFQGTGAADDSGLPNDRFFAVRPEGSVSTLKIQRTERGDSAVYLCASSPPLTGANVLTFGAGSRLTVL.

This sequence joins TRBV6-5 and TRBJ1-3; D gene unclear. V lost 5 bases and J 3 bases, leaving 14 bases between the germline ends. The CDR3 runs to 15 residues. CDR1 and CDR2 from the germline V gene are MNHEY and SVGAGI. The CDR3 region is CASSDRRAFGNTIYF. CDR3 DNA sequence: TGTGCCAGCAGTGACCGAAGGGCATTTGGAAACACCATATATTTT.

This clonotype was counted a single time. The J gene is TRBJ1-6, the V gene TRBV9, with D perhaps matching TRBD1 (6 bases). Germline V gene sequence: CDR1 SGDLS, CDR2 YYNGEE. The CDR3 totals 15 residues. V was cut by 2 bases and J by 7 bases, with 13 bases left in between. In DNA, the CDR3 is TGTGCCAGCAGCGTGGGGGGCGTAGTCAATTCACCCCTCCACTTT. Its translation: CASSVGGVVNSPLHF.